The entry below describes one TCR beta chain. Trimming removed 0 bases at V and 4 bases at J, with 17 bases between. Germline-derived CDR1 and CDR2 are SGHAT and FQNNGV. The CDR3 length is 17 residues. The sample comes from a study of shared clonotypes between healthy human individuals. Produced via immunoSEQ multiplex PCR; TCRdb's table is partial and in-frame only. The sample carries about 680,000 clones, approximately 73% recorded once. The chain couples TRBV11-2 to TRBJ2-3, with D perhaps given as TRBD1 or TRBD2 (5 bases each). The sample taken for sequencing was memory CD4+ T cells sorted from blood. Subset of the sample: CD45RA-negative fraction. The receptor comes from a woman aged 25 to 45 in good health. The CDR3 bases are TGTGCCAGCAGCTTAGATCGGGGCTCACTTAACGCAGATACGCAGTATTTT. Translating it yields CASSLDRGSLNADTQYF.